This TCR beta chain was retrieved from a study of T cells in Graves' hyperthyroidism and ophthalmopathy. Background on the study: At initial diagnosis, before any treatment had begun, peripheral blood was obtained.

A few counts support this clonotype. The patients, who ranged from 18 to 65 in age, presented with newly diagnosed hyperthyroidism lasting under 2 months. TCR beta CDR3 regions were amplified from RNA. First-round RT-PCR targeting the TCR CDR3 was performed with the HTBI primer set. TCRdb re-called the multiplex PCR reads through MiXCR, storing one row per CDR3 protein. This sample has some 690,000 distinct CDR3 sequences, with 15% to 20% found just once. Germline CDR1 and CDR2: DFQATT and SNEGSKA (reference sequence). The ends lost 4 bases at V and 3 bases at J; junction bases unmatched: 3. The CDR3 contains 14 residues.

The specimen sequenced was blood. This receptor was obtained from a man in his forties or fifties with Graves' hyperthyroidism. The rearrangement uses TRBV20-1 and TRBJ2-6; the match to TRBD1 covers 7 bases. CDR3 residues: CSANDRDGANVLTF. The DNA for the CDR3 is TGCAGTGCTAATGACAGGGATGGGGCCAACGTCCTGACTTTC.